The 30 T cell receptor beta chains below were found in one sample sequenced in a study of blood T cells in healthy people across ages. Alongside a J-beta primer mix, a sample-barcoded 5' primer served in a second PCR lasting about 7 to 12 cycles. In TCRdb, the 5' RACE reads were re-called with MiXCR into one record per CDR3 protein. This sample has 1.5 million or so distinct CDR3 sequences; 42% occur once, and the top ten carry 7.9%. Sequencing input: blood. The receptor set was obtained from a woman aged 18-29 years in good health.

This sequence joins TRBV29-1 and TRBJ2-7; D unclear. Trimming cost V 1 base and J 10 bases, with 20 bases left between them. CDR1 and CDR2 (germline): SQVTM, ANQGSEA. The CDR3 totals 14 residues. This CDR3 reads CSVEGREQESTQYF. CDR3 nucleotide sequence: TGCAGCGTTGAAGGCCGAGAACAAGAGAGTACCCAGTACTTC.

As regards this clonotype: An end of the junction does not agree with germline; a read error may underlie this. V and J are TRBV7-2 and TRBJ2-5; no clear D. Germline lookup yields CDR1 SGHTA and CDR2 FQGNSA. There are 12 residues in the CDR3. The CDR3 is CAGSLSVETQYF. The CDR3 nucleotides are TGTGCCGGCAGCTTATCGGTCGAGACCCAGTACTTC.

V usage is TRBV27 and J usage is TRBJ1-6, with 8 bases that match TRBD1. CDR1 is MNHEY, CDR2 SMNVEV, per germline (reference sequence). The V gene end was trimmed by 4 bases and the J gene end by 2 bases; junction bases not matched to a gene: 7. CDR3 length: 17 residues. Written as DNA, the CDR3 is TGTGCCAGCAGTTGGGGATCGGACAGGGCCTATAATTCACCCCTCCACTTT. Translating gives CASSWGSDRAYNSPLHF.

The chain joins TRBV28 to TRBJ2-1; 10 bases align to TRBD2. J was trimmed by 10 bases and V by 5 bases; bases with no gene match: 8. This CDR3 spans 14 amino acids. CDR1 is MDHEN and CDR2 is SYDVKM in the germline V gene. Here the CDR3 DNA reads TGTGCCAGCAGTAGAAGCGGGGGGGCCTACGAGCAGTTCTTC. Protein product: CASSRSGGAYEQFF.

Only a few counts were recorded for this clonotype. The genes are TRBV12-3 or TRBV12-4 and TRBJ2-7; D is ambiguous. CDR3 size: 14 residues. V lost 6 bases and J 7 bases, leaving 19 bases between the germline ends. CDR3 in amino acids: CASSPLGGPQEQYF. CDR3 nucleotide sequence: TGTGCCAGCAGCCCCCTAGGCGGTCCCCAAGAGCAGTACTTC.

The rearrangement links TRBV3-1 to TRBJ2-1; no clear D. Germline V gene sequence: CDR1 LGHDT, CDR2 YNNKEL (reference sequence). Trimming took 0 bases from V and 7 from J, leaving 16 bases between them. CDR3 length: 16 amino acids. CDR3 loop: CASSQEERPLGNEQFF. CDR3 sequence (DNA): TGTGCCAGCAGCCAAGAGGAAAGACCCCTTGGTAATGAGCAGTTCTTC.

This clonotype was recorded only once. Here the CDR3 reads CASSVSGGGGTGELFF. CDR3 bases: TGTGCCAGCAGCGTCTCCGGCGGGGGGGGCACCGGGGAGCTGTTTTTT. This chain links TRBV9 with TRBJ2-2; 9 bases are shared with TRBD2. Trimming took 2 bases from V and 4 from J; bases not matched to a gene: 6. Germline values: CDR1 SGDLS, CDR2 YYNGEE. The CDR3 totals 16 residues.

The rearrangement uses TRBV6-1 and TRBJ2-7; D is possibly TRBD2 (5 bases). The CDR3 has 13 residues. V lost 7 bases to trimming and J lost 0 bases, with 10 bases between them. Germline V gene lookup returns CDR1 MNHNS and CDR2 SASEGT. CDR3: CASNPGDSYEQYF. The CDR3 DNA is TGTGCCAGCAATCCCGGGGACTCCTACGAGCAGTACTTC.

The CDR3 here is CASRTGGARGIQYF. The CDR3 bases are TGTGCCAGCAGGACAGGGGGCGCGAGGGGCATTCAGTACTTC. The chain employs TRBV12-3 or TRBV12-4 and TRBJ2-4, with 10 bases matching TRBD1. The CDR3 sequence is 14 residues long. With V trimmed by 6 bases and J by 9 bases, 8 bases remained unmatched.

This clonotype has just a few counts. The rearrangement uses TRBV5-1 and TRBJ1-6; D not resolved. The CDR3 is made up of 18 amino acids. Germline lookup yields CDR1 SGHRS and CDR2 YFSETQ. The V gene lost 1 base and the J gene lost 2 bases, with 16 bases spanning the gap. CDR3 loop: CASSLNAGQGAYNSPLHF. DNA of the CDR3: TGCGCCAGCAGCTTGAACGCAGGCCAAGGCGCCTATAATTCACCCCTCCACTTT. The whole variable domain, remainder taken from reference TRBV5-1 and TRBJ1-6, is KAGVTQTPRYLIKTRGQQVTLSCSPISGHRSVSWYQQTPGQGLQFLFEYFSETQRNKGNFPGRFSGRQFSNSRSEMNVSTLELGDSALYLCASSLNAGQGAYNSPLHFGNGTRLTVT.

The CDR3 spells CASSQQGGNGEQFF. The CDR3 DNA follows: TGTGCCAGCAGCCAACAAGGGGGCAACGGTGAGCAGTTCTTC. V and J are TRBV3-1 and TRBJ2-1; TRBD1 matches 7 bases. The CDR3 has 14 residues. Germline V gene lookup returns CDR1 LGHDT and CDR2 YNNKEL (reference sequence). J was trimmed by 9 bases and V by 2 bases; bases with no gene match: 7.

The V and J genes are TRBV7-8 and TRBJ1-5, with 7 bases aligning to TRBD1. This CDR3 comprises 14 residues. The trim removed 2 bases at V and 7 bases at J, leaving 5 bases unmatched. Looked up from germline, CDR1 is SGHVS and CDR2 is FQNEAQ. The CDR3 DNA reads TGTGCCAGCAGCTTAATGTCAGGGGGGCAGCCCCAGCATTTT. Translation: CASSLMSGGQPQHF.

The V gene is TRBV29-1, the J gene TRBJ1-4; D might be TRBD1 (5 bases). The CDR3 covers 13 residues. Trimming took 6 bases from V and 8 from J, leaving 16 bases between them. The germline CDR1 and CDR2 sequences are SQVTM and ANQGSEA. The CDR3 sequence is CSVIFRVSEKLFF. The CDR3 DNA reads as TGCAGCGTCATCTTCAGGGTCAGCGAAAAACTGTTTTTT. Full variable domain (rest looked up from reference TRBV29-1 and TRBJ1-4): SAVISQKPSRDICQRGTSLTIQCQVDSQVTMMFWYRQQPGQSLTLIATANQGSEATYESGFVIDKFPISRPNLTFSTLTVSNMSPEDSSIYLCSVIFRVSEKLFFGSGTQLSVL.

This clonotype was counted a few times. The chain joins TRBV6-5 to TRBJ2-3; D is undetermined. Germline V lookup: CDR1 MNHEY, CDR2 SVGAGI. With 0 bases removed from V and 2 bases from J, the gap between germline ends came to 9 bases. CDR3 length: 15 amino acids. DNA of the CDR3: TGTGCCAGCAGTTACTCCAGCAGGCCCACAGATACGCAGTATTTT. It encodes CASSYSSRPTDTQYF.

The genes are TRBV7-9 and TRBJ2-5; either TRBD1 or TRBD2 may supply D (6 bases each). Germline CDR1 is SEHNR and CDR2 is FQNEAQ (reference sequence). V was clipped by 5 bases and J by 12 bases, with 25 bases between them. The CDR3 is 15 residues long. The CDR3 spells CASSLSGASFSFKYF. CDR3 DNA: TGTGCCAGCAGCCTTTCGGGGGCTAGTTTTAGTTTTAAGTACTTC.

In its sample, this clonotype was seen a few times. Compared with germline, one end of the junction differs, possibly owing to a read error. This chain connects TRBV5-6 to TRBJ2-1; the D is unclear. The CDR3 contains 14 residues. In germline, CDR1 is SGHDT, CDR2 YYEEEE. The CDR3 sequence: CASRLEPTSNEQFF. CDR3 DNA sequence: TGTGCCAGCAGGTTGGAACCCACAAGCAATGAGCAGTTCTTC.

This clonotype was counted many times. This chain uses TRBV27 with TRBJ2-7, with 9 bases matching TRBD2. The length of the CDR3 is 15 residues. CDR1 is MNHEY and CDR2 is SMNVEV in the germline V gene (reference sequence). The V and J ends lost 5 bases and 4 bases, in that order; junction bases with no gene match: 9. The CDR3 DNA reads as TGTGCCAGCAGTAAAACCTGGACTAGCGATTACGAGCAGTACTTC. Its translation is CASSKTWTSDYEQYF.

This clonotype was detected once. This chain joins TRBV10-3 and TRBJ2-2; D gene unclear. Between the trimmed V and J ends, which lost 4 bases and 4 bases, there was a span of 13 bases. CDR1 is ENHRY, CDR2 SYGVKD, per germline. The CDR3 is 15 residues long. Written as DNA, the CDR3 is TGTGCCATCAGTGCCCTTCCGGACGGCACCGGGGAGCTGTTTTTT. This codes for CAISALPDGTGELFF.

The rearrangement joins TRBV6-6 to TRBJ2-1; D unresolved. V dropped 4 bases and J dropped 4 bases, with 8 bases sitting between them. The CDR3 is 13 amino acids. Germline loops: CDR1 MNHNY, CDR2 SVGAGI (reference sequence). The CDR3 here is CASSFREYNEQFF. The CDR3 nucleotides are TGTGCCAGCAGTTTCAGAGAATACAATGAGCAGTTCTTC.

This clonotype was detected a few times. The chain couples TRBV6-6 to TRBJ1-1; TRBD1 matches 9 bases. CDR1 MNHNY and CDR2 SVGAGI come from the germline V gene (reference sequence). The CDR3 covers 16 residues. J lost 0 bases, V lost 5 bases, and 7 bases had no gene match. The CDR3 spells CASSGGTGNVNTEAFF. The CDR3, as DNA: TGTGCCAGCAGTGGGGGGACAGGGAACGTGAACACTGAAGCTTTCTTT.

The gene calls are TRBV11-2 and TRBJ2-1; D is unclear. In germline, CDR1 is SGHAT, CDR2 FQNNGV. The CDR3 contains 15 residues. Trimming pared 3 bases from V and 4 bases from J, leaving 13 bases between. The CDR3 is CASSFTRLTYNEQFF. The CDR3 nucleotides are TGTGCCAGCAGCTTTACCCGACTCACTTACAATGAGCAGTTCTTC.

This clonotype was counted between two and nine times. The V gene is TRBV20-1, the J gene TRBJ2-7, with 7 bases aligning to TRBD1. CDR3 length: 14 residues. Trimming cost V 3 bases and J 0 bases; bases outside gene matches: 5. The germline CDR1 and CDR2 sequences are DFQATT and SNEGSKA (reference sequence). CDR3 protein: CSASGTVGSYEQYF. The CDR3, as DNA: TGCAGTGCTAGTGGGACAGTGGGCTCCTACGAGCAGTACTTC.

The chain's CDR3 is CSARRGGGLAGDGAGNEQFF. CDR3 in DNA: TGCAGTGCTAGAAGAGGGGGGGGACTAGCGGGAGATGGGGCTGGAAATGAGCAGTTCTTC. The V gene is TRBV20-1, the J gene TRBJ2-1, with 14 bases matching TRBD2. J gave up 7 bases and V 2 bases, and 19 bases lay outside the gene matches. The V gene's germline CDR1 is DFQATT and CDR2 SNEGSKA (reference sequence). The length of the CDR3 is 20 residues.

The chain links TRBV27 to TRBJ2-4; D perhaps matches TRBD1 (6 bases). CDR3 length: 15 amino acids. V gave up 2 bases and J gave up 13 bases, with 21 bases separating them. Germline values: CDR1 MNHEY, CDR2 SMNVEV (reference sequence). DNA for the CDR3: TGTGCCAGCAGTTTAGGGGGCCCTTCCCCCTGGGAGCAGTACTTC. Translation gives CASSLGGPSPWEQYF.

The chain is built from TRBV7-9 and TRBJ2-7; a weak D match, TRBD1 (5 bases). The CDR3 is made up of 16 amino acids. Trimming took off 5 bases at V and 2 bases at J, with 19 bases between the two ends. Germline V gives CDR1 SEHNR, CDR2 FQNEAQ (reference sequence). CDR3 sequence reads: CASSPTQGVFAYEQYF. The CDR3 DNA sequence: TGTGCCAGCAGCCCCACACAAGGGGTTTTTGCCTACGAGCAGTACTTC.

The chain joins TRBV20-1 to TRBJ1-2; D remains unclear. The CDR3 contains 12 residues. Germline loops: CDR1 DFQATT, CDR2 SNEGSKA (reference sequence). With 6 bases removed from V and 3 bases from J, the gap between germline ends came to 11 bases. The CDR3, as DNA: TGCAGTGCCTCCAGAACAGACTATGGCTACACCTTC. It is translated as CSASRTDYGYTF.

This clonotype has only a few counts. The genes are TRBV20-1 and TRBJ1-2; maybe TRBD1 (6 bases). Germline values: CDR1 DFQATT, CDR2 SNEGSKA (reference sequence). The CDR3 totals 12 residues. V was pared by 7 bases and J by 3 bases, with 12 bases between. The CDR3, as DNA: TGCAGTGGCAGACAGGAATACTATGGCTACACCTTC. Encoded protein: CSGRQEYYGYTF.

V gene TRBV6-6 combines with J gene TRBJ2-4; 7 bases fit TRBD2. Trimming took 2 bases from V and 13 from J; bases not matched to a gene: 11. Germline CDR1 MNHNY, CDR2 SVGAGI (reference sequence). This CDR3 region has 14 residues. The CDR3 spells CASSYGGGRSEQYF. The DNA for the CDR3 is TGTGCCAGCAGTTACGGCGGGGGTCGGAGTGAGCAGTACTTC.

This clonotype was seen a few times. V and J are TRBV12-3 or TRBV12-4 and TRBJ2-7; TRBD1 matches at 7 bases. The V and J ends lost 6 bases and 3 bases, in that order; junction bases with no gene match: 5. CDR3 length: 13 amino acids. CDR3 nucleotides: TGTGCCAGCAGCATCGGACAGGTCTACGAGCAGTACTTC. It encodes CASSIGQVYEQYF.

The rearrangement joins TRBV10-2 to TRBJ2-3, with 10 bases that match TRBD2. The CDR3 loop spans 16 amino acids. Unmatched junction bases numbered 9, after V lost 4 bases and J lost 5 bases. Germline V lookup: CDR1 WSHSY, CDR2 SAAADI. CDR3 DNA sequence: TGCGCCAGCAGTGGCACTAGCGGGAAGGAGGGAGATACGCAGTATTTT. It is translated as CASSGTSGKEGDTQYF.